This T cell receptor beta chain was identified during a study of long-term antiretroviral therapy in people with HIV. V lost 2 bases to trimming and J lost 1 base, with 12 bases between them. The CDR3 sequence is 16 residues long. Germline values: CDR1 MGHRA, CDR2 YSYEKL. Every specimen held between roughly 0.85-11 million cryopreserved PBMC. These were thawed and washed before DNA extraction. Assay version v3.0 of immunoSEQ was used, and it was run at survey level. Measured with immunoSEQ multiplex PCR; TCRdb has only the in-frame clones, and not every one. The table shows tens of thousands of clones, with 85% occurring only once.

The sequences come from unsorted PBMCs, collected 2.3 years after starting antiretroviral therapy. The receptor's source is a man in his forties or fifties with HIV. This chain joins TRBV4-1 and TRBJ2-1, with a weak D call TRBD1 (6 bases). CDR3 nucleotides: TGCGCCAGCAGCCAACCGAACAGGGCTTCCTACAATGAGCAGTTCTTC. Its translation is CASSQPNRASYNEQFF.